Listed below are T cell receptor beta chains from one sample, sequenced in a study of blood T cell repertoires in COVID-19. The assay was immunoSEQ multiplex PCR, and TCRdb's table has in-frame clones only and misses some. Of about 240,000 clones in the sample, about 89% were seen once. The sample consisted of PBMCs or T cells enriched from blood (not recorded which). The receptors stem from a man aged 40-55 years who had recovered from COVID-19. Each CDR3 is given with its conserved first and last residue. A D gene is named only where the DNA matches it firmly. Only some rows state a clone size, as once, few, many or a class for expanded clones.

V gene	J gene	clone size	D gene	CDR3 DNA	CDR3 protein
TRBV3-1/TRBV3-2	TRBJ1-1	-	TRBD1	TGTGCCAGCAGCCCAACCGGGACAGGGAATGCTGAAGCTTTCTTT	CASSPTGTGNAEAFF
TRBV19	TRBJ1-3	-	-	TGTGCCAGTAGTCAACAGCTTAGCTCTGGAAACACCATATATTTT	CASSQQLSSGNTIYF
TRBV18	TRBJ1-2	once	-	TGTGCCAGCTCACCACAGACAGGATCTAACTATGGCTACACCTTC	CASSPQTGSNYGYTF
TRBV29-1	TRBJ1-4	-	TRBD1	TGCAGCGTGGCCGGGACAGGGGCCGAAAAACTGTTTTTT	CSVAGTGAEKLFF
TRBV14	TRBJ2-7	-	-	TGTGCCAGCAGCCAAGGGAGGAGACTCTACGAGCAGTACTTC	CASSQGRRLYEQYF
TRBV5-8	TRBJ2-7	-	-	TGTGCCAGCAGCCGAAAGGGGCCCTACGAGCAGTACTTC	CASSRKGPYEQYF
TRBV4-3	TRBJ2-1	-	TRBD2	TGCGCCAGCAGCCCGACCCGGACTAGCGGGAGGGACAATGAGCAGTTCTTC	CASSPTRTSGRDNEQFF
TRBV7-2	TRBJ1-1	-	-	TGTGCCAGCAGCTTCAGGCCAGACACTGAAGCTTTCTTT	CASSFRPDTEAFF
TRBV2	TRBJ2-2	-	TRBD1	TGTGCCAGCAGTGAAATAAGGGGGCGCAACACCGGGGAGCTGTTTTTT	CASSEIRGRNTGELFF
TRBV30	TRBJ1-6	-	TRBD1	TGTGCCTGGATACCCCACCCCCGGGACAGATTCTATAATTCACCCCTCCACTTT	CAWIPHPRDRFYNSPLHF
TRBV9	TRBJ2-7	-	-	TGTGCCAGCAGCCCCTCGGGGGTTACCTACGAGCAGTACTTC	CASSPSGVTYEQYF
TRBV6-5	TRBJ2-3	few	TRBD2	TGTGCCAGCAGTTTAAGCGGGAGGCACACAGATACGCAGTATTTT	CASSLSGRHTDTQYF
TRBV10-3	TRBJ2-7	-	-	TGTGCCATCAGACCTCTAGGATTGAGCTCCTACGAGCAGTACTTC	CAIRPLGLSSYEQYF
TRBV4-3	TRBJ1-5	-	TRBD1	TGCGCCAGCAGCCAACTACAGGGGAATCAGCCCCAGCATTTT	CASSQLQGNQPQHF
TRBV5-1	TRBJ2-3	-	-	TGCGCCAGCAGCTCTAAGACAGATACGCAGTATTTT	CASSSKTDTQYF
TRBV7-2	TRBJ1-5	-	-	TGTGCCAGCAACTCGCAGGGTTTCAATCAGCCCCAGCATTTT	CASNSQGFNQPQHF
TRBV6-6	TRBJ1-2	-	TRBD1	TGTGCCAGCAGTCGGGCCGGGACAGGCGGAGGAATGGGCTATGGCTACACCTTC	CASSRAGTGGGMGYGYTF
TRBV12-3/TRBV12-4	TRBJ1-2	-	TRBD1	TGTGCCAGTGCGGGACAGAACTATGGCTACACCTTC	CASAGQNYGYTF
TRBV10-3	TRBJ2-2	-	TRBD1	TGTGCCATCAGCGGACAGGGACAGGGCATATCCGGGGAGCTGTTTTTT	CAISGQGQGISGELFF
TRBV7-8	TRBJ2-7	-	-	TGTGCCAGCAGCCGATTGCAGGGCTACGAGCAGTACTTC	CASSRLQGYEQYF
TRBV30	TRBJ2-3	-	TRBD2	TGTGCCTGGAGTAGCGGGGGGCGCACAGATACGCAGTATTTT	CAWSSGGRTDTQYF
TRBV7-2	TRBJ1-2	-	-	TGTGCCAGCAGCTTAGTCTCCGGGGATGGCTACACCTTC	CASSLVSGDGYTF
TRBV28	TRBJ1-4	-	TRBD1	TGTGCCAGCAGTGAGGACAGGGGGCTTTTACGGCTGTTTTTT	CASSEDRGLLRLFF
TRBV11-2	TRBJ2-1	-	TRBD2	TGTGCCAGCAGCCCTCACCGAGGACTAGCGAATGAGCAGTTCTTC	CASSPHRGLANEQFF
TRBV7-9	TRBJ2-7	-	TRBD1	TGTGCCAGCAGCTTAAATCTGAGGACAGGCTTCTACGAGCAGTACTTC	CASSLNLRTGFYEQYF
TRBV24-1	TRBJ2-7	once	-	TGTGCCACCAGTGATCCCGGGACTCCTAGGGACGAGCAGTACTTC	CATSDPGTPRDEQYF
TRBV3-1/TRBV3-2	TRBJ1-1	-	-	TGTGCCAGCAGCCATACCGTGAGCACTGAAGCTTTCTTT	CASSHTVSTEAFF
TRBV7-9	TRBJ1-1	-	-	TGTGCCAGCAGCTCCGTGCGGGGGGTGGACACTGAAGCTTTCTTT	CASSSVRGVDTEAFF
TRBV24-1	TRBJ2-1	-	TRBD2	TGTGCCACCAGTGATCCTACCGGGACTAGCGGGAGATTAGGGCAGTTCTTC	CATSDPTGTSGRLGQFF
TRBV5-6	TRBJ1-6	-	TRBD1	TGTGCCAGCAGCGGTCCGGGACAGGAATATAATTCACCCCTCCACTTT	CASSGPGQEYNSPLHF
TRBV12-3/TRBV12-4	TRBJ1-2	-	-	TGTGCCAGCAGTTTTTGGGGAGAGGAAGGCTACACCTTC	CASSFWGEEGYTF
TRBV27	TRBJ1-1	-	TRBD1	TGTGCCAGCAGATTATCCCCTTGGACAGGGGGCGGGAACACTGAAGCTTTCTTT	CASRLSPWTGGGNTEAFF
TRBV5-1	TRBJ1-5	few	TRBD1	TGCGCCAGCAGCTTAGGACAGGGAAGTCAGCCCCAGCATTTT	CASSLGQGSQPQHF
TRBV7-6	TRBJ2-2	-	TRBD1	TGTGCCAGCAGCTTGTACCGGGACAGCAGGACACCTGGGGAGCTGTTTTTT	CASSLYRDSRTPGELFF
TRBV18	TRBJ1-3	-	TRBD1	TGTGCCAGCTCACCAGAGGGACAGGGGGTCGCGGCGATACCTCTTGGCACCATATATTTT	CASSPEGQGVAAIPLGTIYF
TRBV30	TRBJ2-5	-	-	TGTGCCTGGAACAGCCAAGAGACCCAGTACTTC	CAWNSQETQYF
TRBV5-4	TRBJ2-1	-	TRBD2	TGTGCCAGCAGCCTGATACTAGCGGGGATTAATGAGCAGTTCTTC	CASSLILAGINEQFF
TRBV5-1	TRBJ1-2	-	-	TGCGCCAGCAGCTTGTCCGGGGATACGAACTATGGCTACACCTTC	CASSLSGDTNYGYTF
TRBV10-1	TRBJ1-2	-	-	TGCGCCAGCAGTGAAGAGGCCGGGGACTGGAACTATGGCTACACCTTC	CASSEEAGDWNYGYTF
TRBV2	TRBJ1-5	few	TRBD1	TGTGCCAGCAGATTAAGGACAGGGGGAAATCAGCCCCAGCATTTT	CASRLRTGGNQPQHF